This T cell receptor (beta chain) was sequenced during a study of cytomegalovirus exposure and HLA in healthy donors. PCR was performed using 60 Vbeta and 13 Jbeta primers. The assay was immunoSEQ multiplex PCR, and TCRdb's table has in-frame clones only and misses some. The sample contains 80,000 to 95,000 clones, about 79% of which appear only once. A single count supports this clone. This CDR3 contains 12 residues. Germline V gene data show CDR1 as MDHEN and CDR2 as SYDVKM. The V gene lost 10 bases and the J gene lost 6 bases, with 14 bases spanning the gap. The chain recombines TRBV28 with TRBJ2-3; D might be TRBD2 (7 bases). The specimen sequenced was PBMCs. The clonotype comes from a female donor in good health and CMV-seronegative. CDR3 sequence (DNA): TGTGCCATAGGGGGGGGTGGCGATACGCAGTATTTT. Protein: CAIGGGGDTQYF. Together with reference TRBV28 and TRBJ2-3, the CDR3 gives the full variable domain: DVKVTQSSRYLVKRTGEKVFLECVQDMDHENMFWYRQDPGLGLRLIYFSYDVKMKEKGDIPEGYSVSREKKERFSLILESASTNQTSMYLCAIGGGGDTQYFGPGTRLTVL.